One and the same sample provided the 17 T cell receptor beta chains below, sequenced in a study of blood T cell repertoires in COVID-19 (dated by TCRdb to 2020 to 2022). The library was produced with the immunoSEQ multiplex PCR assay. TCRdb retrieved this table from immuneACCESS and kept in-frame rearrangements only. Not all clones are present; in checked studies, unresolved V genes account for under half, and no reason is known for the remainder. In this sample the table shows 200,000 to 250,000 clones, 86% of which occur a single time. Roughly 10% of the sample rests with the top ten. The sequenced sample consisted of peripheral blood. The receptors here all came from a woman in her fifties or sixties with COVID-19, enrolled during active disease.

This chain links TRBV4-3 with TRBJ2-2, with 11 bases fitting TRBD1. After removal of 0 bases from V and 6 bases from J, the junction contained 3 bases not matched to a gene. This CDR3 has 16 amino acids. Germline CDR1 and CDR2: LGHNA and YSLEER. The CDR3 sequence: CASSQEWTGGSGELFF. The CDR3 coding sequence is TGCGCCAGCAGCCAAGAATGGACAGGGGGCTCCGGGGAGCTGTTTTTT.

The gene calls are TRBV19 and TRBJ2-5; perhaps TRBD2 as D (6 bases). V dropped 1 base and J dropped 4 bases, with 19 bases sitting between them. The germline V gene has CDR1 LNHDA and CDR2 SQIVND (reference sequence). CDR3 length: 17 amino acids. In nucleotides, the CDR3 is TGTGCCAGTAGTATAGCATCGCCGAACGGGCGGGGAGAGACCCAGTACTTC. It is translated as CASSIASPNGRGETQYF.

The V and J genes are TRBV5-1 and TRBJ2-2; 13 bases align to TRBD2. Per the germline V gene, CDR1 is SGHRS and CDR2 is YFSETQ. The junction had 3 bases not matched to a gene; V was cut back by 9 bases and J by 4 bases. CDR3 size: 14 residues. The CDR3 sequence: CANRLAGGTGELFF. CDR3 coding DNA: TGCGCCAACCGACTAGCGGGGGGCACCGGGGAGCTGTTTTTT.

The chain has TRBV6-5 and TRBJ1-2; 7 bases are a match to TRBD1. CDR3 length: 15 amino acids. Germline values: CDR1 MNHEY, CDR2 SVGAGI. The V and J ends lost 8 bases and 2 bases, in that order; junction bases with no gene match: 11. CDR3 DNA: TGTGCCAGCCAATCAACAGGGGTGAAGAACTATGGCTACACCTTC. Protein product: CASQSTGVKNYGYTF.

The V and J genes are TRBV5-4 and TRBJ1-3; weak D call: TRBD1 (5 bases). This CDR3 contains 14 residues. The V gene's germline CDR1 is SGHNT and CDR2 YYREEE (reference sequence). Trimming cost V 3 bases and J 6 bases, with 13 bases left between them. In DNA, the CDR3 is TGTGCCAGCAGCTGGGGGGGATGGGAAAACACCATATATTTT. This translates into CASSWGGWENTIYF. Filled out from reference TRBV5-4 and TRBJ1-3, the complete variable domain reads ETGVTQSPTHLIKTRGQQVTLRCSSQSGHNTVSWYQQALGQGPQFIFQYYREEENGRGNFPPRFSGLQFPNYSSELNVNALELDDSALYLCASSWGGWENTIYFGEGSWLTVV.

This clone turned up a few times. The genes are TRBV7-2 and TRBJ1-2; the D gene is possibly TRBD1 (5 bases). V was pared by 1 base and J by 4 bases, with 10 bases between. The CDR3 is made up of 14 amino acids. Germline lookup yields CDR1 SGHTA and CDR2 FQGNSA. The chain's CDR3 is CASSLGGSGYGYTF. The CDR3 DNA is TGTGCCAGCAGCTTAGGGGGCTCGGGCTATGGCTACACCTTC.

The V gene is TRBV7-6, the J gene TRBJ1-6, with D uncertain. The length of the CDR3 is 15 residues. V shed 1 base and J shed 1 base, with 5 bases lying between them. Germline-derived CDR1 and CDR2 are SGHVS and FNYEAQ. Here the CDR3 reads CASSLELSYNSPLHF. DNA of the CDR3: TGTGCCAGCAGCTTAGAATTATCCTATAATTCACCCCTCCACTTT.

This chain links TRBV28 with TRBJ2-7; D is perhaps TRBD2 (5 bases). Germline V CDR1 and CDR2: MDHEN, SYDVKM. The CDR3 length is 16 residues. The ends were cut back, 5 bases at V and 3 bases at J, with 20 bases in the middle. The CDR3 sequence is CASSPLGLKPSYEQYV. The CDR3 nucleotides read TGTGCCAGCAGTCCCCTTGGACTGAAACCTAGCTACGAGCAGTACGTC.

Written as DNA, the CDR3 is TGTGCCACTCGGCGGGGCAGGGGGTCAGGCAATGAGCAGTTCTTC. As protein: CATRRGRGSGNEQFF. The genes are TRBV19 and TRBJ2-1, with TRBD1 as a possible D gene (7 bases). The CDR3 is 15 residues long. CDR1 and CDR2 from the germline V gene are LNHDA and SQIVND (reference sequence). V shed 10 bases and J shed 6 bases, with 22 bases lying between them. Supplemented by reference TRBV19 and TRBJ2-1, the full variable domain reads DGGITQSPKYLFRKEGQNVTLSCEQNLNHDAMYWYRQDPGQGLRLIYYSQIVNDFQKGDIAEGYSVSREKKESFPLTVTSAQKNPTAFYLCATRRGRGSGNEQFFGPGTRLTVL.

The rearrangement uses TRBV11-3 and TRBJ2-1; no definite D call. The ends were cut back, 5 bases at V and 8 bases at J, with 7 bases in the middle. The CDR3 sequence is 11 residues long. Germline values: CDR1 SGHNT, CDR2 YENEEA. The CDR3 protein is CASSPNYEQFF. CDR3 coding DNA: TGTGCCAGCAGCCCTAATTATGAGCAGTTCTTC.

V is TRBV2 and J is TRBJ2-1; 7 bases align to TRBD2. From germline, CDR1 is SNHLY and CDR2 FYNNEI. With V trimmed by 8 bases and J by 8 bases, 12 bases remained unmatched. The length of the CDR3 is 14 residues. CDR3 sequence reads: CASGRSGGVHEQFF. DNA of the CDR3: TGTGCCAGCGGGCGGTCTGGGGGGGTGCATGAGCAGTTCTTC.

The chain's CDR3 is CATAAGTEGNTIYF. For the CDR3, the DNA is TGTGCCACTGCAGCAGGGACAGAGGGAAACACCATATATTTT. V gene TRBV19 combines with J gene TRBJ1-3, with 7 positions matching TRBD1. The V and J ends lost 10 bases and 4 bases, in that order; junction bases with no gene match: 10. The germline CDR1 and CDR2 sequences are LNHDA and SQIVND (reference sequence). This CDR3 contains 14 residues.

The V and J genes are TRBV25-1 and TRBJ2-7; tentatively, D is TRBD2 (6 bases). V was cut by 6 bases and J by 0 bases, with 21 bases left in between. Germline CDR1 and CDR2: MGHDK and SYGVNS. This CDR3 is built from 17 residues. CDR3 sequence (DNA): TGTGCCAGCAGGCGGGATCTTTCCCCCCCGGGCTCCTACGAGCAGTACTTC. Protein product: CASRRDLSPPGSYEQYF.

This clone was detected once. This chain connects TRBV19 to TRBJ2-3, with D possibly TRBD2 on 6 matching bases. The CDR3 has 15 amino acids. Per germline, CDR1 LNHDA and CDR2 SQIVND (reference sequence). Trimming removed 5 bases from V and 1 base from J, with 13 bases in between. The CDR3 loop reads CASSERARGTDTQYF. As DNA, the CDR3 is TGTGCCAGTAGTGAGCGGGCCAGGGGCACAGATACGCAGTATTTT.

Comments on this clone: As the CDR3 is not closed by the conserved phenylalanine or tryptophan, this likely results from a read error. No DNA is shown, since the ends of the CDR3 on it are uncertain; the CDR3 is the one TCRdb lists. V is TRBV27 and J is TRBJ1-1; no DNA check was done on the table's D call, TRBD1. Inclusive of both ends, the CDR3 amounts to 12 amino acids. Germline loops: CDR1 MNHEY, CDR2 SMNVEV (reference sequence). The CDR3 is CASSPLGQGEVL.

The V call is TRBV14, the J call TRBJ2-3; the D gene is possibly TRBD2 (6 bases). With 4 bases removed from V and 6 bases from J, the gap between germline ends came to 14 bases. This CDR3 spans 14 amino acids. Germline V gene lookup returns CDR1 SGHDN and CDR2 FVKESK. CDR3 DNA sequence: TGTGCCAGCAGCCGACTAGACTCGTTCGATACGCAGTATTTT. Translated: CASSRLDSFDTQYF.

The chain recombines TRBV5-4 with TRBJ2-5; TRBD1 matches 7 bases. CDR1 is SGHNT and CDR2 is YYREEE in the germline V gene (reference sequence). This CDR3 contains 16 residues. After removal of 9 bases from V and 5 bases from J, the junction contained 19 bases not matched to a gene. The CDR3 region has the DNA TGTGCCACTACCCCCGGAGGCAGGGGGTTAATTGAGACCCAGTACTTC. It is translated as CATTPGGRGLIETQYF. Variable domain in full (rest from reference TRBV5-4 and TRBJ2-5): ETGVTQSPTHLIKTRGQQVTLRCSSQSGHNTVSWYQQALGQGPQFIFQYYREEENGRGNFPPRFSGLQFPNYSSELNVNALELDDSALYLCATTPGGRGLIETQYFGPGTRLLVL.